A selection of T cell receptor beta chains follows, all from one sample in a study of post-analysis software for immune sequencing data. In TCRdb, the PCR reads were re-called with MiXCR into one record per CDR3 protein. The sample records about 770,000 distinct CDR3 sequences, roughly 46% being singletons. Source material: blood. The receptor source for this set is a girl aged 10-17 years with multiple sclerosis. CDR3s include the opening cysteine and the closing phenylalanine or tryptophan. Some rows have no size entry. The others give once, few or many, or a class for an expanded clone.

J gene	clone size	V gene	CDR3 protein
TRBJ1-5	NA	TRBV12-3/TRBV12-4	CASTQTGGNQPQHF
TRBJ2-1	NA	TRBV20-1	CSASDLAGINEQFF
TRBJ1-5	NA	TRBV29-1	CSATQGSGSNQPQHF
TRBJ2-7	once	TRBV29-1	CSVRMDSGYEQYF
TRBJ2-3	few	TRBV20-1	CSAEGAAGRGPDTQYF
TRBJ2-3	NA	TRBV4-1	CASSVMMSSGENTDTQYF
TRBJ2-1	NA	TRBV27	CASGRLGNEQFF
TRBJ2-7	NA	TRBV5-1	CASSRGSGDSYEQYF
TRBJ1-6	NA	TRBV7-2	CASSLRDRGLSPLHF
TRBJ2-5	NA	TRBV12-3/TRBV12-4	CASSARLAGGPGETQYF
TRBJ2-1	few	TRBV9	CASSAETSGRLSSYNEQFF
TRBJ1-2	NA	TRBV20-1	CSARDLVLRGGVNYGYTF
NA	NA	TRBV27	CASSPQRLTGHEQYF
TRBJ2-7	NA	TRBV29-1	CSVGTTGSYEQYF
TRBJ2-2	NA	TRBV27	CASSWGLNTGELFF
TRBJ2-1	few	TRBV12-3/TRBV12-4	CASSFRFAGNEQFF
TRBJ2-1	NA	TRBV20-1	CSAKDRAVWNEQFF
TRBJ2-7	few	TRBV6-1	CASSEQGISYEQYF
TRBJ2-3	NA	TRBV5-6	CASSYRDYPTDTQYF
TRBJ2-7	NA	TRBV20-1	CSAITGDYEQYF
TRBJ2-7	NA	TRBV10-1	CASSESRLAGVGKQYF
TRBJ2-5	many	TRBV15	CATSRDLGQFQETQYF
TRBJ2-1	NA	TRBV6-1	CASSLDRGGIYYNEQFF
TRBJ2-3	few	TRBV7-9	CASRTAGTVTDTQYF
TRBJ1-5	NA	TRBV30	CAWGGARYGPQHF
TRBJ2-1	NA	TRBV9	CASSVSGRVNYNEQFF
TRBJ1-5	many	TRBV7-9	CASSGQEAPNQPQHF
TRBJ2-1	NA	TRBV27	CASSQLAGEVYSEQFF
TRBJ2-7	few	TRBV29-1	CSAEGGGPGSYEQYF
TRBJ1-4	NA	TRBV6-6	CASIKGATNEKLFF
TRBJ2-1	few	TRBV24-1	CATSDLSPGGTYNEQFF
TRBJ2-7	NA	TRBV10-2	CASSVDRYEQYF
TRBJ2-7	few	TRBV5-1	CASSFLTGDFNEQYF
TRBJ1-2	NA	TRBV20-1	CSARDPQTGNRGYTF
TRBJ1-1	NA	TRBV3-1	CASSPRYTGEAFF
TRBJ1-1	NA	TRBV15	CATSRAGTGTTEAFF
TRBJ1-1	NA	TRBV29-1	CSVGREGKNTEAFF
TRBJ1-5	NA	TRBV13	CASSPGEGQPQHF
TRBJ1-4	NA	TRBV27	CASSPAGVWNEKLFF
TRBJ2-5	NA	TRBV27	CASRPRPYQETQYF
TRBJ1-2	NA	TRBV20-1	CSAYSRAGGLGYGYTF
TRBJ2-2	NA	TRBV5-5	CASSLLPSGSGTGELFF
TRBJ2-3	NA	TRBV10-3	CAIARGADTQYF
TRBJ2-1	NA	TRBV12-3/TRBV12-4	CASSFGSANEQFF
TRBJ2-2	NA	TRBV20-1	CSARGANTGELFF
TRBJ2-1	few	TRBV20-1	CSARDRQHYNEQFF
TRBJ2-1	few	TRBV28	CASIKSGQGSYNEQFF